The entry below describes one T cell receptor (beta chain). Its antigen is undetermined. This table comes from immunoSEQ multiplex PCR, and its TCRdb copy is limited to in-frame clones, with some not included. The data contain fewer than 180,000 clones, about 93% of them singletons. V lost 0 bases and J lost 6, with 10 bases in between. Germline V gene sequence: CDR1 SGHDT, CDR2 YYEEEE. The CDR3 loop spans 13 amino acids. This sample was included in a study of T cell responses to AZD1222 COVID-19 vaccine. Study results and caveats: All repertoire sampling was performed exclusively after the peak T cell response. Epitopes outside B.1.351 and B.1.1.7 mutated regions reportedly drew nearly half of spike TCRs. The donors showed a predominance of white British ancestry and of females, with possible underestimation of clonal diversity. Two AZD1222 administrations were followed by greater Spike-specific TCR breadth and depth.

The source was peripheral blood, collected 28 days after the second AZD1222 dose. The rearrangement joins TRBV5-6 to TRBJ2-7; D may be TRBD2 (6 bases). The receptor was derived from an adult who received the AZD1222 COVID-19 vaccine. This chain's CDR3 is CASSLAIGGEQYF. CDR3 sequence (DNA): TGTGCCAGCAGCTTGGCCATCGGGGGCGAGCAGTACTTC. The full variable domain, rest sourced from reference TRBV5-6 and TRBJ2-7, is DAGVTQSPTHLIKTRGQQVTLRCSPKSGHDTVSWYQQALGQGPQFIFQYYEEEERQRGNFPDRFSGHQFPNYSSELNVNALLLGDSALYLCASSLAIGGEQYFGPGTRLTVT.